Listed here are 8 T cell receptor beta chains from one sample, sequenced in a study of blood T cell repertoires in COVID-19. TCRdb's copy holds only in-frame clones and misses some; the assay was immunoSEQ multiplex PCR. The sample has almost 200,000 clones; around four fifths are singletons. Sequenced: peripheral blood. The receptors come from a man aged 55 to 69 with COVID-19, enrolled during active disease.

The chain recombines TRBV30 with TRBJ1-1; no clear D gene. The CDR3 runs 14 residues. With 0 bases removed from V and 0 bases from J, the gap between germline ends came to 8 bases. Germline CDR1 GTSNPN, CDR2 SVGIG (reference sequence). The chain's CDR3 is CAWSVARLNTEAFF. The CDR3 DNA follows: TGTGCCTGGAGTGTAGCCAGGCTGAACACTGAAGCTTTCTTT.

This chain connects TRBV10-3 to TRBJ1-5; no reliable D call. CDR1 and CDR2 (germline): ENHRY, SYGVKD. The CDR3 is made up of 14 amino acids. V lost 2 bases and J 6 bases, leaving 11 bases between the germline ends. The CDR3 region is CAISEGQIGQPQHF. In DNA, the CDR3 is TGTGCCATCAGTGAGGGGCAGATTGGTCAGCCCCAGCATTTT.

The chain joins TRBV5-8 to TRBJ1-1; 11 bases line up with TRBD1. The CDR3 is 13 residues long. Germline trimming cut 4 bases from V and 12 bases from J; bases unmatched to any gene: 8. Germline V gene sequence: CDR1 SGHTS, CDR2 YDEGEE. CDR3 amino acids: CASSLGQGAGSFF. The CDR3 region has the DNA TGTGCCAGCAGCCTAGGACAGGGGGCGGGATCTTTCTTT.

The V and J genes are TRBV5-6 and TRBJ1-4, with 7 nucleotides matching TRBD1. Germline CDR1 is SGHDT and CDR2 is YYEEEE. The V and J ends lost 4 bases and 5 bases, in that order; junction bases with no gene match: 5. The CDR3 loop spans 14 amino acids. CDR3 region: CASSPTGSNEKLFF. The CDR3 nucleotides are TGTGCCAGCAGCCCGACAGGGTCGAATGAAAAACTGTTTTTT.

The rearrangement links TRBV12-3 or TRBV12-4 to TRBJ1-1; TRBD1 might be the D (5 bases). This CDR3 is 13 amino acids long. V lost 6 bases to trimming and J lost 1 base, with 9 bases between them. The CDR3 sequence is CASSDDRNTEAFF. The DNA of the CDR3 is TGTGCCAGCAGCGATGACAGGAACACTGAAGCTTTCTTT.

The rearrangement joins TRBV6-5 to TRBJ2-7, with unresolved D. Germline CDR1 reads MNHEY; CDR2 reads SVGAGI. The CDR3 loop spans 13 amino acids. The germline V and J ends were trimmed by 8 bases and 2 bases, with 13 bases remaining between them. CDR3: CASENLLTYEQYF. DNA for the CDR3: TGTGCCAGCGAGAACTTGCTCACCTACGAGCAGTACTTC.

This CDR3 is CASGGGGGNYEQYF. Written as DNA, the CDR3 is TGTGCCAGCGGCGGTGGGGGGGGTAACTACGAGCAGTACTTC. V and J are TRBV27 and TRBJ2-7; 7 bases are a match to TRBD2. The CDR3 has 14 residues. CDR1 and CDR2 (germline): MNHEY, SMNVEV (reference sequence). V gave up 8 bases and J gave up 3 bases; unmatched junction bases: 10.

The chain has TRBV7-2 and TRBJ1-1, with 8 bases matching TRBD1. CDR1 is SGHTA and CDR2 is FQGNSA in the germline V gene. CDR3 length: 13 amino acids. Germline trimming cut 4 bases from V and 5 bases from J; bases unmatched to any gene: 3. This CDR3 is CASSSDRETEAFF. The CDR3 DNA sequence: TGTGCCAGCAGCTCGGACAGGGAGACTGAAGCTTTCTTT.